The 20 T cell receptor beta chains below come from one sample, sequenced in a study of blood T cell repertoires in COVID-19. The table came from immunoSEQ multiplex PCR; TCRdb's copy has only in-frame clones and leaves some out. The table has around 280,000 clones, about 88% seen once; the top ten hold about 1.2%. The material sequenced was peripheral blood. Receptors were obtained from a man in his sixties or seventies with acute or convalescent COVID-19.

The CDR3 DNA follows: TGTGCCAGCAGCCGTGACACGCTCGGCCACAATGAGCAGTTCTTC. Translating gives CASSRDTLGHNEQFF. This chain links TRBV4-2 with TRBJ2-1; D call uncertain. This CDR3 spans 15 amino acids. V was pared by 4 bases and J by 5 bases, with 15 bases between. Germline CDR1 reads LGHNA; CDR2 reads YNFKEQ.

In this sample, this clone turned up a few times. The chain has TRBV28 and TRBJ1-2, with D uncertain. From germline, CDR1 is MDHEN and CDR2 SYDVKM. Trimming removed 5 bases from V and 4 bases from J, with 8 bases in between. This CDR3 is 12 amino acids long. The CDR3 sequence: CASSDKAYGYTF. The DNA for the CDR3 is TGTGCCAGCAGTGACAAAGCCTATGGCTACACCTTC.

The chain is built from TRBV9 and TRBJ2-1; D ambiguous. The V end was cut by 3 bases, the J end by 4 bases, with 17 bases between. Looked up from germline, CDR1 is SGDLS and CDR2 is YYNGEE. The CDR3 is 16 amino acids. In DNA, the CDR3 is TGTGCCAGCAGCGCCCCAGGTGAGCCAACGTACAATGAGCAGTTCTTC. It specifies CASSAPGEPTYNEQFF.

In its sample, this clone was seen a few times. The chain recombines TRBV5-4 with TRBJ1-1, with a tentative D call TRBD1 (5 bases). Germline-derived CDR1 and CDR2 are SGHNT and YYREEE (reference sequence). The CDR3 spans 18 residues. V was cut by 4 bases and J by 3 bases, with 25 bases left in between. The DNA for the CDR3 is TGTGCCAGCAGCCGGCTGGTGGCAGGGCAACCTTGGGACACTGAAGCTTTCTTT. Translation gives CASSRLVAGQPWDTEAFF.

On this clone itself: Mismatch with germline at one junction end may stem from a read error. This chain joins TRBV3-1 (or the pseudogene TRBV3-2) and TRBJ2-7; D perhaps matches TRBD1 (5 bases). CDR1 is LGHDT, CDR2 YNNKEL, per germline (reference sequence). The CDR3 length is 13 residues. The DNA of the CDR3 is TGTGCCAGCAGCCCCCCTAGGGGCTACGGGCAGTACTTC. Translating it yields CASSPPRGYGQYF.

V gene TRBV10-1 combines with J gene TRBJ2-1; D call uncertain. The V end lost 3 bases, the J end lost 3 bases, and 15 bases lay between the germline ends. Germline V lookup: CDR1 WNHNN, CDR2 SYGVQD (reference sequence). The CDR3 extends over 16 amino acids. The CDR3 here is CASSDGVATNYNEQFF. The CDR3 coding sequence is TGCGCCAGCAGTGACGGAGTGGCAACCAACTACAATGAGCAGTTCTTC.

The rearrangement joins TRBV9 to TRBJ2-7; D is perhaps TRBD1 (5 bases). Trimming stripped 0 bases from V and 2 bases from J, with 9 bases between. CDR3 length: 14 residues. Looked up from germline, CDR1 is SGDLS and CDR2 is YYNGEE. The CDR3: CASSVGRGPYEQYF. CDR3 nucleotides: TGTGCCAGCAGCGTAGGTAGGGGCCCCTACGAGCAGTACTTC.

CDR3 nucleotides: TGTGCCAGTAGTATAGATCATGGCGGGAGGGCCTCGCACTACAATGAGCAGTTCTTC. Translated: CASSIDHGGRASHYNEQFF. The chain couples TRBV19 to TRBJ2-1; 9 bases map to TRBD2. Trimming cost V 0 bases and J 3 bases; bases outside gene matches: 12. The germline V gene encodes CDR1 LNHDA and CDR2 SQIVND (reference sequence). This CDR3 is 19 amino acids long.

This rearrangement joins TRBV21-1 to TRBJ2-7; the D call in the table, TRBD1, was not verified against the DNA. TRBV21-1 is annotated as a pseudogene. This CDR3 region has 16 residues. The CDR3 reads CASSAQDREVYYEQYF. CDR3 DNA sequence: TGTGCCAGCAGCGCACAAGACAGGGAAGTTTACTACGAGCAGTACTTC.

The rearrangement joins TRBV7-8 to TRBJ2-7; TRBD1 agrees at 8 bases. Germline V gene sequence: CDR1 SGHVS, CDR2 FQNEAQ. V shed 11 bases, J shed 3 bases, and the junction held 6 bases outside the gene matches. The CDR3 sequence is 12 residues long. The CDR3 DNA reads as TGTGCCGGCGGACAGGGAAGCTACGAGCAGTACTTC. Its translation: CAGGQGSYEQYF.

In its sample, this clone was seen once. V gene TRBV19 combines with J gene TRBJ2-5; 9 bases line up with TRBD1. This CDR3 is built from 13 residues. Germline trimming cut 6 bases from V and 5 bases from J; bases unmatched to any gene: 4. Germline CDR1 and CDR2: LNHDA and SQIVND (reference sequence). CDR3 bases: TGTGCCAGTAGGGGGACAGGGAGGGAGACCCAGTACTTC. It translates to CASRGTGRETQYF. Variable domain in full (rest from reference TRBV19 and TRBJ2-5): DGGITQSPKYLFRKEGQNVTLSCEQNLNHDAMYWYRQDPGQGLRLIYYSQIVNDFQKGDIAEGYSVSREKKESFPLTVTSAQKNPTAFYLCASRGTGRETQYFGPGTRLLVL.

V gene TRBV5-4 combines with J gene TRBJ2-1; D call uncertain. The CDR3 is made up of 16 amino acids. V shed 1 base and J shed 1 base, with 12 bases lying between them. The germline gives CDR1 SGHNT, CDR2 YYREEE (reference sequence). The chain's CDR3 is CASSLNGGKSYNEQFF. CDR3 in DNA: TGTGCCAGCAGCTTGAATGGCGGCAAGTCCTACAATGAGCAGTTCTTC.

The rearrangement joins TRBV9 to TRBJ2-1; 7 bases agree with TRBD1. The CDR3 covers 15 residues. The J segment lost 4 bases and the V segment lost 0 bases, leaving 4 bases of the junction unmatched. Germline V gives CDR1 SGDLS, CDR2 YYNGEE. CDR3 amino acids: CASSVGGQIYNEQFF. The CDR3 coding sequence is TGTGCCAGCAGCGTAGGGGGACAGATTTACAATGAGCAGTTCTTC.

The chain links TRBV7-2 to TRBJ1-6, with TRBD1 identical over 9 bases. The CDR3 spans 16 residues. Germline-derived CDR1 and CDR2 are SGHTA and FQGNSA. The V gene end was trimmed by 6 bases and the J gene end by 6 bases; junction bases not matched to a gene: 9. The CDR3 sequence: CASRDPGTGFNSPLHF. CDR3 sequence (DNA): TGTGCCAGCAGAGATCCCGGGACAGGGTTTAATTCACCCCTCCACTTT.

The rearrangement links TRBV5-1 to TRBJ2-1, with D possibly matching TRBD1 (6 bases). CDR1 and CDR2 from the germline V gene are SGHRS and YFSETQ. The CDR3 is 15 amino acids. The ends were cut back, 0 bases at V and 7 bases at J, with 14 bases in the middle. CDR3 region: CASSLGGAGENEQFF. In nucleotides, the CDR3 is TGCGCCAGCAGCTTGGGTGGAGCAGGGGAGAATGAGCAGTTCTTC.

The V gene is TRBV6-2 or TRBV6-3, the J gene TRBJ1-6; no definite D call. Germline V CDR1 and CDR2: MNHEY, SVGEGT. V was pared by 2 bases and J by 6 bases, with 8 bases between. The CDR3 loop spans 14 amino acids. DNA of the CDR3: TGTGCCAGCAGTTACGAGATCCCTAATTCACCCCTCCACTTT. It translates to CASSYEIPNSPLHF.

The chain couples TRBV3-1 (or the pseudogene TRBV3-2) to TRBJ2-1; 9 nucleotides line up with TRBD2. This CDR3 has 15 amino acids. V lost 1 base to trimming and J lost 9 bases; unmatched junction nucleotides: 7. Germline CDR1 and CDR2: LGHDT and YNNKEL (reference sequence). CDR3 in amino acids: CASSQGSGRSGEQFF. CDR3 DNA: TGTGCCAGCAGCCAAGGAAGCGGGAGGTCGGGTGAGCAGTTCTTC.

This rearrangement joins TRBV9 to TRBJ2-3; D may be TRBD2 (7 bases). The CDR3 is 17 amino acids. Germline CDR1 is SGDLS and CDR2 is YYNGEE. V lost 3 bases and J 3 bases, leaving 20 bases between the germline ends. CDR3 loop: CASSARRRGGRTDTQYF. In DNA form, the CDR3 reads TGTGCCAGCAGCGCCCGGAGAAGGGGGGGCCGGACAGATACGCAGTATTTT.

J is TRBJ2-5 and V is TRBV29-1, with 12 nucleotides matching TRBD2. The CDR3 spans 14 residues. CDR1 SQVTM and CDR2 ANQGSEA come from the germline V gene. The V and J ends lost 7 bases and 4 bases, in that order; junction bases with no gene match: 7. The CDR3 DNA follows: TGCAGCGCCACAAGGGGACTAGCGGGAGAGACCCAGTACTTC. It specifies CSATRGLAGETQYF.

V usage is TRBV28 and J usage is TRBJ2-7, with D possibly being TRBD2 (5 bases). Trimming removed 3 bases at V and 7 bases at J, with 19 bases between. In germline, CDR1 is MDHEN, CDR2 SYDVKM. There are 15 residues in the CDR3. DNA of the CDR3: TGTGCCAGCAGTTTTCGGGGAGCCCCGATCCAGGAGCAGTACTTC. Amino acids: CASSFRGAPIQEQYF.